These 15 T cell receptor beta chains were sequenced from one sample in a study of OX40 agonist ivuxolimab in advanced cancers. Measured with immunoSEQ multiplex PCR; TCRdb has only the in-frame clones, and not every one. The table has around 33,000 clones, about 83% seen once. Sequencing used CD4+ or CD8+ T cells sorted from blood, obtained in a trial of the OX40 agonist ivuxolimab. The receptor source for this set is an adult with an advanced solid tumor such as melanoma, head and neck, liver or kidney cancer.

The chain combines TRBV7-9 with TRBJ1-2; TRBD1 might be the D (5 bases). Germline CDR1 SEHNR, CDR2 FQNEAQ (reference sequence). The CDR3 contains 15 residues. Trimming left V 5 bases short and J 3 bases short, with 16 bases between. For the CDR3, the DNA is TGTGCCAGCAGCCTCTCGCCGGCGGGGGACTATGGCTACACCTTC. Translated, it gives CASSLSPAGDYGYTF.

This clone is a singleton in its sample. V and J are TRBV7-3 and TRBJ2-3; tentative D call: TRBD2 (5 bases). CDR3 length: 13 residues. V lost 0 bases, J lost 9 bases, and 10 bases lay in between. CDR1 and CDR2 from the germline V gene are SGHTA and FQGTGA. The CDR3 DNA sequence: TGTGCCAGCAGCTTAACTGCGTCTAGCACGCAGTATTTT. Amino acid sequence: CASSLTASSTQYF.

This chain uses TRBV4-1 with TRBJ1-2; a weak D match, TRBD1 (5 bases). The V gene's germline CDR1 is MGHRA and CDR2 YSYEKL. The CDR3 length is 14 residues. V was shortened by 0 bases and J by 7 bases, with 12 bases between the two germline ends. CDR3 loop: CASSQDKGRVGYTF. CDR3 DNA: TGCGCCAGCAGCCAAGATAAGGGGAGGGTTGGCTACACCTTC.

The rearrangement links TRBV10-1 to TRBJ1-1, with 9 bases aligning to TRBD1. The CDR3 loop spans 14 amino acids. V was pared by 6 bases and J by 2 bases, with 4 bases of the junction left unmatched. The V gene's germline CDR1 is WNHNN and CDR2 SYGVQD (reference sequence). CDR3 coding DNA: TGCGCCAGCAGCCGGGACAGGGTTAACACTGAAGCTTTCTTT. This gives the protein CASSRDRVNTEAFF.

J is TRBJ1-6 and V is TRBV5-5; TRBD1 might be the D (5 bases). The V and J ends lost 0 bases and 4 bases respectively, with 8 bases between them. The CDR3 has 15 amino acids. Germline V CDR1 and CDR2: SGHKS, YYEKEE (reference sequence). This CDR3 is CASSLGTTYNSPLHF. In DNA form, the CDR3 reads TGTGCCAGCAGCTTGGGGACAACGTATAATTCACCCCTCCACTTT.

For the CDR3, the DNA is TGTGCCAGCAGTTCTTTGGGGAGCTCTGGAAACACCATATATTTT. The encoded protein is CASSSLGSSGNTIYF. The chain carries TRBV6-5 and TRBJ1-3; D uncertain. The CDR3 contains 15 residues. V lost 4 bases to trimming and J lost 0 bases, with 10 bases between them. CDR1 and CDR2 from the germline V gene are MNHEY and SVGAGI.

The chain links TRBV28 to TRBJ1-6; 9 nucleotides align to TRBD1. Germline lookup yields CDR1 MDHEN and CDR2 SYDVKM. The CDR3 extends over 16 amino acids. V lost 3 bases, J lost 7 bases, and 7 bases stayed unmatched. In DNA form, the CDR3 reads TGTGCCAGCAGTTTCGGGACAGGGCCTTTAAATTCACCCCTCCACTTT. Residues: CASSFGTGPLNSPLHF. The whole variable domain, remainder taken from reference TRBV28 and TRBJ1-6, is DVKVTQSSRYLVKRTGEKVFLECVQDMDHENMFWYRQDPGLGLRLIYFSYDVKMKEKGDIPEGYSVSREKKERFSLILESASTNQTSMYLCASSFGTGPLNSPLHFGNGTRLTVT.

This clone came up a few times. CDR3 protein: CASSLDPYPTGELFF. In DNA form, the CDR3 reads TGTGCCAGCAGCCTAGACCCATACCCCACCGGGGAGCTGTTTTTT. The rearrangement joins TRBV5-8 to TRBJ2-2; D is undetermined. The germline V and J ends were trimmed by 4 bases and 4 bases, with 14 bases remaining between them. Looked up from germline, CDR1 is SGHTS and CDR2 is YDEGEE. The CDR3 totals 15 residues.

Only one count was recorded for this clone. This chain connects TRBV10-2 to TRBJ2-1; the match to TRBD2 covers 11 bases. The CDR3 consists of 14 residues. J lost 9 bases, V lost 5 bases, and 6 bases had no gene match. Germline V gene lookup returns CDR1 WSHSY and CDR2 SAAADI. The CDR3 bases are TGCGCCAGCAGTACTAGCGGGAGCCAAGGTGAGCAGTTCTTC. Translating gives CASSTSGSQGEQFF.

The genes are TRBV13 and TRBJ2-7; TRBD2 is a possible D gene (7 bases). The CDR3 totals 15 residues. The V gene lost 4 bases and the J gene lost 5 bases, with 18 bases spanning the gap. Germline V gene sequence: CDR1 PRHDT, CDR2 FYEKMQ (reference sequence). This CDR3 is CASSSRGGGFHEQYF. Here the CDR3 DNA reads TGTGCCAGCAGCTCAAGGGGGGGAGGGTTCCACGAGCAGTACTTC. The full variable domain, with the rest looked up from reference TRBV13 and TRBJ2-7, is AAGVIQSPRHLIKEKRETATLKCYPIPRHDTVYWYQQGPGQDPQFLISFYEKMQSDKGSIPDRFSAQQFSDYHSELNMSSLELGDSALYFCASSSRGGGFHEQYFGPGTRLTVT.

This clone turned up a few times. The rearrangement links TRBV2 to TRBJ2-1; perhaps TRBD2 as D (6 bases). V lost 8 bases to trimming and J lost 9 bases, with 17 bases between them. Germline CDR1 and CDR2: SNHLY and FYNNEI. The CDR3 is made up of 13 amino acids. CDR3 loop: CASGLAYTGEQFF. The CDR3 DNA reads TGTGCCAGCGGCCTAGCGTACACGGGTGAGCAGTTCTTC.

This clone came up once. This rearrangement joins TRBV15 to TRBJ2-1; TRBD2 is a possible D gene (6 bases). The CDR3 has 16 amino acids. The V end was cut by 5 bases, the J end by 8 bases, with 22 bases between. From germline, CDR1 is LNHNV and CDR2 YYDKDF (reference sequence). This chain's CDR3 is CATSRAGPSNGDEQFF. The CDR3 DNA follows: TGTGCCACCAGCCGTGCGGGACCTTCAAACGGCGATGAGCAGTTCTTC.

The CDR3 sequence: CASSLAQGYEQYF. CDR3 bases: TGTGCCAGCAGCTTAGCGCAAGGTTACGAGCAGTACTTC. This rearrangement joins TRBV7-8 to TRBJ2-7; D uncertain. The CDR3 runs to 13 residues. V lost 0 bases and J 4 bases, leaving 7 bases between the germline ends. Germline CDR1 reads SGHVS; CDR2 reads FQNEAQ.

The CDR3, as DNA: TGTGCCACCAGCAGAGGGACAGCCATTGGGGAGCAGTACTTC. Amino acid sequence: CATSRGTAIGEQYF. The rearrangement joins TRBV15 to TRBJ2-7; a weak D match, TRBD1 (6 bases). V lost 1 base and J lost 7, with 14 bases in between. Per the germline V gene, CDR1 is LNHNV and CDR2 is YYDKDF (reference sequence). This CDR3 contains 14 residues.

This clone has a single count. This rearrangement joins TRBV6-1 to TRBJ2-7; the match to TRBD1 covers 7 bases. CDR3 size: 13 residues. Germline lookup yields CDR1 MNHNS and CDR2 SASEGT. The J segment lost 3 bases and the V segment lost 3 bases, leaving 2 bases of the junction unmatched. The CDR3 loop is CASSETGYYEQYF. CDR3 bases: TGTGCCAGCAGTGAGACAGGGTACTACGAGCAGTACTTC.